Presented here are 27 T cell receptor beta chains from one specimen sequenced in a study of cytomegalovirus exposure and HLA in healthy donors. PCR was performed using 60 Vbeta and 13 Jbeta primers. Data came from immunoSEQ multiplex PCR; TCRdb stores just in-frame clones and leaves some out. This sample has more than 200,000 clones, with 82% found just once. The sample taken for sequencing was PBMCs. These receptors all stem from a man between 40 and 49 years old in good health and CMV-seropositive.

This clone was detected a few times. J is TRBJ2-7 and V is TRBV5-1; D is unresolved. Germline assignment: CDR1 SGHRS and CDR2 YFSETQ. V was trimmed by 4 bases and J by 2 bases, leaving 10 bases between them. The CDR3 contains 13 residues. The CDR3 spells CASSRRVAYEQYV. The CDR3 DNA reads as TGCGCCAGCAGCCGCCGGGTCGCCTACGAGCAGTACGTC.

The chain carries TRBV18 and TRBJ1-5, with D possibly being TRBD1 (5 bases). The CDR3 covers 15 residues. Germline-derived CDR1 and CDR2 are KGHSH and LQKENI. The ends were cut back, 6 bases at V and 9 bases at J, with 21 bases in the middle. Here the CDR3 DNA reads TGTGCCAGCTCGGACTCGGGGGGGATCGGGGGGCCCCAGCATTTT. Translation gives CASSDSGGIGGPQHF.

The genes are TRBV29-1 and TRBJ1-1; D call uncertain. The CDR3 runs to 12 residues. Trimming removed 6 bases at V and 1 base at J, with 9 bases between. Germline CDR1 and CDR2: SQVTM and ANQGSEA. CDR3 nucleotides: TGCAGCGTGAGGGTTAGGAACACTGAAGCTTTCTTT. Its translation is CSVRVRNTEAFF.

Only a few counts were recorded for this clone. The chain joins TRBV5-1 to TRBJ2-1; TRBD2 aligns across 14 bases. After removal of 4 bases from V and 7 bases from J, the junction contained 7 bases not matched to a gene. This CDR3 has 16 residues. The germline V gene has CDR1 SGHRS and CDR2 YFSETQ. This CDR3 reads CASSTGLAGVGNEQFF. The CDR3 nucleotides read TGCGCCAGCAGCACGGGACTAGCGGGAGTGGGGAATGAGCAGTTCTTC.

The V gene is TRBV29-1, the J gene TRBJ1-2; TRBD1 agrees at 10 bases. Looked up from germline, CDR1 is SQVTM and CDR2 is ANQGSEA. Trimming removed 3 bases from V and 5 bases from J; junction bases left unmatched: 9. This CDR3 has 15 amino acids. CDR3 bases: TGCAGCGTTGAGGGACCCGGGACAGGGGTTTATGGCTACACCTTC. Its translation is CSVEGPGTGVYGYTF.

This chain links TRBV7-9 with TRBJ2-1, with D perhaps matching TRBD2 (5 bases). CDR3 size: 15 residues. Germline CDR1 reads SEHNR; CDR2 reads FQNEAQ (reference sequence). The V end was cut by 1 base, the J end by 3 bases, with 10 bases between. CDR3 sequence: CASSLGGADYNEQFF. The CDR3 nucleotides are TGTGCCAGCAGCTTAGGCGGAGCGGACTACAATGAGCAGTTCTTC. Using reference TRBV7-9 and TRBJ2-1 for the parts outside the CDR3, the full variable domain is DTGVSQNPRHKITKRGQNVTFRCDPISEHNRLYWYRQTLGQGPEFLTYFQNEAQLEKSRLLSDRFSAERPKGSFSTLEIQRTEQGDSAMYLCASSLGGADYNEQFFGPGTRLTVL.

The chain is built from TRBV6-5 and TRBJ2-1; weak D call: TRBD2 (6 bases). CDR3 length: 13 residues. Trimming took 8 bases from V and 6 from J, leaving 14 bases between them. Germline assignment: CDR1 MNHEY and CDR2 SVGAGI. CDR3: CASGEAGRNEQFF. DNA for the CDR3: TGTGCCAGCGGGGAGGCCGGCCGCAATGAGCAGTTCTTC.

The chain recombines TRBV19 with TRBJ2-7, with 9 bases that match TRBD2. The CDR3 length is 14 residues. Germline CDR1 and CDR2: LNHDA and SQIVND (reference sequence). J lost 6 bases, V lost 5 bases, and 8 bases had no gene match. The CDR3 region has the DNA TGTGCCAGTAGTTCCCGGGATAGCGGGAGCGAGCAGTACGTC. Translation gives CASSSRDSGSEQYV.

The CDR3 nucleotides are TGTGCCAGCAGCCCGAGGACTCTGCTGAAATCCCAAGAGACCCAGTACTTC. This translates into CASSPRTLLKSQETQYF. The chain carries TRBV9 and TRBJ2-5, with D possibly matching TRBD2 (5 bases). This CDR3 contains 17 residues. V was trimmed by 4 bases and J by 1 base, leaving 20 bases between them. The germline CDR1 and CDR2 sequences are SGDLS and YYNGEE.

The chain joins TRBV5-6 to TRBJ1-3, with 7 bases lining up with TRBD1. CDR1 and CDR2 (germline): SGHDT, YYEEEE. V lost 4 bases and J lost 0; bases outside the gene matches: 4. The CDR3 contains 15 residues. CDR3 nucleotide sequence: TGTGCCAGCAGCAGGGGGACAGACTCTGGAAACACCATATATTTT. Residues: CASSRGTDSGNTIYF.

The chain employs TRBV6-1 and TRBJ2-7; 11 bases line up with TRBD2. The CDR3 sequence is 15 residues long. In germline, CDR1 is MNHNS, CDR2 SASEGT. Trimming removed 7 bases from V and 2 bases from J; junction bases left unmatched: 7. CDR3 sequence: CASIPGTSGTYEQYF. The CDR3 DNA reads TGTGCCAGCATTCCCGGGACTAGCGGAACCTACGAGCAGTACTTC.

The V and J genes are TRBV5-1 and TRBJ2-2; 9 bases line up with TRBD2. Losses at the gene ends were 0 bases for V and 2 bases for J; bases not matched to a gene: 2. Germline V gene data show CDR1 as SGHRS and CDR2 as YFSETQ. The CDR3 runs to 16 residues. CDR3 region: CASSLASGINTGELFF. The CDR3 coding sequence is TGCGCCAGCAGCTTGGCTAGCGGGATAAACACCGGGGAGCTGTTTTTT. The full variable domain, with the rest looked up from reference TRBV5-1 and TRBJ2-2, is KAGVTQTPRYLIKTRGQQVTLSCSPISGHRSVSWYQQTPGQGLQFLFEYFSETQRNKGNFPGRFSGRQFSNSRSEMNVSTLELGDSALYLCASSLASGINTGELFFGEGSRLTVL.

This clone was seen more than once but under ten times. The chain has TRBV5-1 and TRBJ1-2; TRBD1 aligns across 8 bases. J lost 2 bases, V lost 0 bases, and 3 bases had no gene match. The germline gives CDR1 SGHRS, CDR2 YFSETQ. The CDR3 length is 15 residues. The CDR3: CASSLGTGYNYGYTF. The CDR3 DNA reads as TGCGCCAGCAGCTTGGGGACAGGGTACAACTATGGCTACACCTTC.

The chain uses TRBV11-2 and TRBJ2-3; 7 nucleotides agree with TRBD2. The CDR3 loop spans 17 amino acids. The germline CDR1 and CDR2 sequences are SGHAT and FQNNGV. V was clipped by 1 base and J by 0 bases; unmatched bases: 7. The CDR3 DNA reads TGTGCCAGCAGCTTAGTGGGACTACTAGGGAGCACAGATACGCAGTATTTT. Its translation is CASSLVGLLGSTDTQYF. Full variable domain (remainder filled in from reference TRBV11-2 and TRBJ2-3): EAGVAQSPRYKIIEKRQSVAFWCNPISGHATLYWYQQILGQGPKLLIQFQNNGVVDDSQLPKDRFSAERLKGVDSTLKIQPAKLEDSAVYLCASSLVGLLGSTDTQYFGPGTRLTVL.

V gene TRBV6-4 combines with J gene TRBJ2-1, with D possibly TRBD2 on 6 matching bases. This CDR3 spans 15 amino acids. Germline loops: CDR1 MRHNA, CDR2 SNTAGT. Trimming removed 0 bases from V and 2 bases from J, with 8 bases in between. In DNA, the CDR3 is TGTGCCAGCAGTGACTCACTAGCCCCCTACAATGAGCAGTTCTTC. Translated: CASSDSLAPYNEQFF.

The rearrangement uses TRBV7-8 and TRBJ2-1; TRBD2 matches at 8 bases. There are 15 residues in the CDR3. The germline CDR1 and CDR2 sequences are SGHVS and FQNEAQ. J lost 7 bases, V lost 3 bases, and 8 bases had no gene match. DNA for the CDR3: TGTGCCAGCAGCTTGGGACTAGGCCCAAGTAATGAGCAGTTCTTC. This gives the protein CASSLGLGPSNEQFF.

Turning to this clone: Additional DNA sequences in this sample encode the identical CDR3. The V gene is TRBV12-5, the J gene TRBJ2-1; D is unclear. The germline V gene encodes CDR1 LGHNT and CDR2 FRNRAP. Trimming removed 0 bases from V and 5 bases from J, with 11 bases in between. The CDR3 consists of 15 residues. The CDR3 DNA sequence: TGTGCTAGTGGTTTGGTATTCGGAGAGAACAATGAGCAGTTCTTC. It encodes CASGLVFGENNEQFF.

The chain is built from TRBV2 and TRBJ2-5; 12 bases agree with TRBD1. The CDR3 loop spans 15 amino acids. The germline CDR1 and CDR2 sequences are SNHLY and FYNNEI. The junction had 5 bases not matched to a gene; V was cut back by 4 bases and J by 5 bases. The CDR3 loop is CASSAGTGGVETQYF. The CDR3 bases are TGTGCCAGCAGTGCCGGGACAGGGGGCGTGGAGACCCAGTACTTC.

In its sample, this clone was seen a few times. V gene TRBV10-3 combines with J gene TRBJ1-5; 7 positions agree with TRBD1. The CDR3 has 15 amino acids. With V trimmed by 5 bases and J by 0 bases, 4 bases remained unmatched. Germline lookup yields CDR1 ENHRY and CDR2 SYGVKD. CDR3 in amino acids: CAISPTGNSNQPQHF. CDR3 DNA sequence: TGTGCCATCAGTCCGACAGGGAATAGCAATCAGCCCCAGCATTTT.

This clone was counted a single time. The gene calls are TRBV6-1 and TRBJ1-1; D is unresolved. The CDR3 has 11 residues. The V and J ends lost 5 bases and 2 bases respectively, with 3 bases between them. Germline V gene lookup returns CDR1 MNHNS and CDR2 SASEGT. The CDR3 region is CASSPNTEAFF. In DNA form, the CDR3 reads TGTGCCAGCAGTCCAAACACTGAAGCTTTCTTT.

This clone has just a few counts. The chain combines TRBV14 with TRBJ2-1; 14 bases are a match to TRBD2. The CDR3 runs 16 residues. The trim removed 5 bases at V and 5 bases at J, leaving 5 bases unmatched. Germline CDR1 is SGHDN and CDR2 is FVKESK. The CDR3, as DNA: TGTGCCAGCAGCAAGGGACTAGCGGGAGCCCACAATGAGCAGTTCTTC. This encodes CASSKGLAGAHNEQFF.

V usage is TRBV4-1 and J usage is TRBJ1-2; 8 bases map to TRBD1. This CDR3 has 15 amino acids. From germline, CDR1 is MGHRA and CDR2 YSYEKL. V shed 4 bases and J 5 bases; nucleotides not matched to a gene: 9. The chain's CDR3 is CASSRGTGQQYGYTF. Written as DNA, the CDR3 is TGCGCCAGCAGCCGCGGGACAGGACAACAGTATGGCTACACCTTC.

The chain combines TRBV28 with TRBJ1-4, with TRBD1 matching 8 bases. The germline V gene encodes CDR1 MDHEN and CDR2 SYDVKM. This CDR3 has 15 amino acids. After removal of 10 bases from V and 4 bases from J, the junction contained 11 bases not matched to a gene. CDR3 loop: CATATGTGSNEKLFF. In DNA form, the CDR3 reads TGTGCCACCGCAACCGGGACAGGCAGTAATGAAAAACTGTTTTTT.

The gene calls are TRBV7-8 and TRBJ2-2; D is perhaps TRBD1 (6 bases). The CDR3 spans 15 residues. The ends were cut back, 4 bases at V and 7 bases at J, with 16 bases in the middle. The germline gives CDR1 SGHVS, CDR2 FQNEAQ. This chain's CDR3 is CASSYSQGLNGELFF. Here the CDR3 DNA reads TGTGCCAGCAGCTACAGCCAGGGGCTAAACGGGGAGCTGTTTTTT.

This chain connects TRBV29-1 to TRBJ2-7, with D maybe TRBD1 (6 bases). V was trimmed by 4 bases and J by 7 bases, leaving 17 bases between them. This CDR3 contains 13 residues. Germline V lookup: CDR1 SQVTM, CDR2 ANQGSEA. In DNA, the CDR3 is TGCAGCGTTGGTGGGGGCCCTGGTCGGGAGCAGTACTTC. This codes for CSVGGGPGREQYF.

V gene TRBV30 combines with J gene TRBJ1-1; D remains unclear. V dropped 8 bases and J dropped 4 bases, with 11 bases sitting between them. The CDR3 has 11 residues. Germline V gene sequence: CDR1 GTSNPN, CDR2 SVGIG (reference sequence). The CDR3 region is CATLGGTEAFF. CDR3 sequence (DNA): TGTGCCACACTTGGAGGCACTGAAGCTTTCTTT.

The chain uses TRBV5-1 and TRBJ2-1; 13 bases are shared with TRBD2. This CDR3 has 15 amino acids. J gave up 6 bases and V 4 bases, and 4 bases lay outside the gene matches. The germline gives CDR1 SGHRS, CDR2 YFSETQ. CDR3 sequence reads: CASSGGTSGTNEQFF. The DNA for the CDR3 is TGCGCCAGCAGCGGAGGGACTAGCGGGACCAATGAGCAGTTCTTC.